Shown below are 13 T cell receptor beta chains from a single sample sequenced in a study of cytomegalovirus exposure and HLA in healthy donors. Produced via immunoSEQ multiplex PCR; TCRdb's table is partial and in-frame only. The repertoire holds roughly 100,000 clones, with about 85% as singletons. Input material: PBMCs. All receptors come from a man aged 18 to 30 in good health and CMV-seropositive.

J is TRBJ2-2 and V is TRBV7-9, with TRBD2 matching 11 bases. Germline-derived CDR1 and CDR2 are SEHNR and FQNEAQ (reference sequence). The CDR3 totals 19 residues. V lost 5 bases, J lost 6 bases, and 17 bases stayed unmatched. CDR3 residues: CASSPRFLAGGRLAGELFF. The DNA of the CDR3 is TGTGCCAGCAGCCCCAGGTTTCTAGCGGGAGGTCGGTTGGCCGGGGAGCTGTTTTTT.

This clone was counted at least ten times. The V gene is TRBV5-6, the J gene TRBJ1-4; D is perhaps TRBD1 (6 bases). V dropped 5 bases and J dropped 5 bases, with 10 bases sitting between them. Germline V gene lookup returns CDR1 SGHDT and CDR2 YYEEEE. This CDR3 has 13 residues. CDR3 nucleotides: TGTGCCAGCAGGGCACAGGGAAATGAAAAACTGTTTTTT. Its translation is CASRAQGNEKLFF. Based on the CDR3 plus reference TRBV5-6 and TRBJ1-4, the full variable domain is DAGVTQSPTHLIKTRGQQVTLRCSPKSGHDTVSWYQQALGQGPQFIFQYYEEEERQRGNFPDRFSGHQFPNYSSELNVNALLLGDSALYLCASRAQGNEKLFFGSGTQLSVL.

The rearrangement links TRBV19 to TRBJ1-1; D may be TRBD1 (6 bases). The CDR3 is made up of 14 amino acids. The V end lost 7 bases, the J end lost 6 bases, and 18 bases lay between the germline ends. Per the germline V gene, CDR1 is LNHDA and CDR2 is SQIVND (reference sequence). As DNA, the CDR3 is TGTGCCAGTATGGCGGGCGGGGGCGCCCCTGAAGCTTTCTTT. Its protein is CASMAGGGAPEAFF. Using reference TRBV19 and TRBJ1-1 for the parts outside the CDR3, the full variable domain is DGGITQSPKYLFRKEGQNVTLSCEQNLNHDAMYWYRQDPGQGLRLIYYSQIVNDFQKGDIAEGYSVSREKKESFPLTVTSAQKNPTAFYLCASMAGGGAPEAFFGQGTRLTVV.

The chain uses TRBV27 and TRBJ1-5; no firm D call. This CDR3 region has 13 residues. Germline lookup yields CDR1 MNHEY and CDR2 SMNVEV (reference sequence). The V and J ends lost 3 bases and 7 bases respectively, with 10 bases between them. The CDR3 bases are TGTGCCAGCAGTTTGCGGGGAGGCCAGCCCCAGCATTTT. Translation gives CASSLRGGQPQHF.

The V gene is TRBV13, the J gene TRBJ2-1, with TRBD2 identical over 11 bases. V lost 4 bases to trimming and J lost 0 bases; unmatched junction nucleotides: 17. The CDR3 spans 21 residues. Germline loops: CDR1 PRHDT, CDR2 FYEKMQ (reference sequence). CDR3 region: CASSSTSGRFFHTISYNEQFF. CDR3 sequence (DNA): TGTGCCAGCAGCTCTACTAGCGGGAGATTTTTTCATACTATCTCCTACAATGAGCAGTTCTTC.

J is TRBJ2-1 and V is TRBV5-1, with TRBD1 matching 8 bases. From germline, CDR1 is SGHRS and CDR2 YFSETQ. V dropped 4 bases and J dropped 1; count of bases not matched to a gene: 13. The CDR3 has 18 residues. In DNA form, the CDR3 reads TGCGCCAGCAGCCCCCGACAGGGGCGACATGATTCCTACAATGAGCAGTTCTTC. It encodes CASSPRQGRHDSYNEQFF.

The CDR3 region has the DNA TGTGCCAGCAACCCCCCGGAGGGGCGCTCCTACAATGAGCAGTTCTTC. Protein sequence: CASNPPEGRSYNEQFF. The V and J genes are TRBV5-5 and TRBJ2-1; TRBD2 might be the D (6 bases). Germline lookup yields CDR1 SGHKS and CDR2 YYEKEE (reference sequence). CDR3 length: 16 amino acids. Trimming removed 6 bases from V and 0 bases from J, with 16 bases in between. Full variable domain (outside the CDR3, taken from reference TRBV5-5 and TRBJ2-1): DAGVTQSPTHLIKTRGQQVTLRCSPISGHKSVSWYQQVLGQGPQFIFQYYEKEERGRGNFPDRFSARQFPNYSSELNVNALLLGDSALYLCASNPPEGRSYNEQFFGPGTRLTVL.

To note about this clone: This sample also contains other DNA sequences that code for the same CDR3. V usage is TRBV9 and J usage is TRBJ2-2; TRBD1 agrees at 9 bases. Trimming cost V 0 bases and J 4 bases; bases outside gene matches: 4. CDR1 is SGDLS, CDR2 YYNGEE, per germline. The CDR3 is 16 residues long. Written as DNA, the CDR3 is TGTGCCAGCAGCGTAGCACAGGGGGCCGGCACCGGGGAGCTGTTTTTT. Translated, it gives CASSVAQGAGTGELFF.

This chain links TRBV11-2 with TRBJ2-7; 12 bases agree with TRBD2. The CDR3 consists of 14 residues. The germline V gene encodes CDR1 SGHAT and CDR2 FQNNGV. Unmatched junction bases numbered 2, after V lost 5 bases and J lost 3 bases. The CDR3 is CASSVGLAGYEQYF. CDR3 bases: TGTGCCAGCAGCGTGGGACTAGCGGGCTACGAGCAGTACTTC.

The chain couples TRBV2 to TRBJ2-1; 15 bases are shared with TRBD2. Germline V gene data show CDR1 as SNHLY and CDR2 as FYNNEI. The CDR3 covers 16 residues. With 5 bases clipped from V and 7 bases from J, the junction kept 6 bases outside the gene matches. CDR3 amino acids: CASSYGLAGGRNEQFF. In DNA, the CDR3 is TGTGCCAGCAGTTATGGACTAGCGGGAGGGCGGAATGAGCAGTTCTTC.

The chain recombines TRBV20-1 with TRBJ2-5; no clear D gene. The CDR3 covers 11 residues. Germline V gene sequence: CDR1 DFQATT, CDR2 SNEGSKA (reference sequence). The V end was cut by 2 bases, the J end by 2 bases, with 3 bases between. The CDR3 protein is CSARLQETQYF. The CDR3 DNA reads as TGCAGTGCTAGACTTCAAGAGACCCAGTACTTC.

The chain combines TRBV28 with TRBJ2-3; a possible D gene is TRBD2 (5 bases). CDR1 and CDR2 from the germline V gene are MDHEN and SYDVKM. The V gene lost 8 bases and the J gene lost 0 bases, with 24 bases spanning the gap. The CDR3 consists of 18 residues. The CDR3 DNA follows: TGTGCCAGCCTCGCTGGACTCCATGCGGTTCCTAGCACAGATACGCAGTATTTT. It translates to CASLAGLHAVPSTDTQYF. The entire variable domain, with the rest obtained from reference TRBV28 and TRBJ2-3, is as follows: DVKVTQSSRYLVKRTGEKVFLECVQDMDHENMFWYRQDPGLGLRLIYFSYDVKMKEKGDIPEGYSVSREKKERFSLILESASTNQTSMYLCASLAGLHAVPSTDTQYFGPGTRLTVL.

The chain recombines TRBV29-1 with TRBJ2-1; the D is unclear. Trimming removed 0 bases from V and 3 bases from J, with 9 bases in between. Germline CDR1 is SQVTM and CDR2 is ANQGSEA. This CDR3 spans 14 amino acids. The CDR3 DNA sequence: TGCAGCGTTGAAGACAGATCCTTCTACAATGAGCAGTTCTTC. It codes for CSVEDRSFYNEQFF.